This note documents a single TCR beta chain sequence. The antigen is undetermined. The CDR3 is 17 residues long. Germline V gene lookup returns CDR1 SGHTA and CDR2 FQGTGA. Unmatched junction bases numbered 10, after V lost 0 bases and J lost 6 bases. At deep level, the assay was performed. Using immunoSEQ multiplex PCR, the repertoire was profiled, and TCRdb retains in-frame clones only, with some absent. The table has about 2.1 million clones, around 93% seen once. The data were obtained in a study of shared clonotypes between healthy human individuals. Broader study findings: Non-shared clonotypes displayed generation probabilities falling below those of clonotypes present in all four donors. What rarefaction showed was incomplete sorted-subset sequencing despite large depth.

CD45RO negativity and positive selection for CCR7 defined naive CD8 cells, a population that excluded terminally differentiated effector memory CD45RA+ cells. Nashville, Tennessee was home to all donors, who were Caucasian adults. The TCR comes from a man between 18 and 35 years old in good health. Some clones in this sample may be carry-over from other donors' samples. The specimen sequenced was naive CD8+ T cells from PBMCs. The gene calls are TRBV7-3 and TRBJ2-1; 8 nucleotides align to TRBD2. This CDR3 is CASSLTGGTSDFNEQFF. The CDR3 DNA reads TGTGCCAGCAGCTTAACGGGAGGGACTAGTGATTTCAATGAGCAGTTCTTC.